A single sample gave rise to the 10 T cell receptor beta chains below, sequenced in a study of T-cell reconstitution after alpha-beta-depleted transplantation in children. Using unique molecular identifiers, the investigators prepared the TCRbeta library. From the PCR reads, TCRdb called clonotypes with MiXCR, one entry per CDR3 protein. This sample has some 400,000 distinct CDR3 sequences, with 20% found just once. Sequenced material: PBMCs from the stem cell graft donor, taken from the stem cell graft. The source of these receptors is a human donor who donated a stem cell graft to a child with acute myeloid leukemia.

Many counts were recorded for this clonotype. This chain links TRBV10-3 with TRBJ2-3, with a weak D call TRBD1 (6 bases). There are 13 residues in the CDR3. V was trimmed by 2 bases and J by 3 bases, leaving 6 bases between them. Germline V gene data show CDR1 as ENHRY and CDR2 as SYGVKD. CDR3 bases: TGTGCCATCAGTGAGCAGGGGACAGATACGCAGTATTTT. This sequence encodes CAISEQGTDTQYF.

This clonotype was counted only a few times. The rearrangement joins TRBV27 to TRBJ2-1; either TRBD1 or TRBD2 may fit D (6 bases each). The CDR3 is 13 residues long. Germline values: CDR1 MNHEY, CDR2 SMNVEV (reference sequence). Trimming left V 2 bases short and J 13 bases short, with 15 bases between. CDR3 region: CASSLTGVGGQFF. The CDR3 DNA reads TGTGCCAGCAGTTTAACGGGGGTAGGGGGACAGTTCTTC.

This clonotype was found a few times. Since a much larger clone is just one base distant, this may be a read error. The chain combines TRBV5-1 with TRBJ2-2, with D unclear. The CDR3 totals 14 residues. V lost 0 bases to trimming and J lost 5 bases, with 8 bases between them. Looked up from germline, CDR1 is SGHRS and CDR2 is YFSETQ. CDR3 coding DNA: TGCGCCAGCAGCTTGGACAGCCAGACCGGGGAGCTGTTTTTT. Amino acids: CASSLDSQTGELFF.

This clonotype was seen repeatedly, ten times or more. The gene calls are TRBV20-1 and TRBJ2-7; D may be TRBD2 (5 bases). Germline V gene lookup returns CDR1 DFQATT and CDR2 SNEGSKA (reference sequence). Deletions cut 5 bases from V and 3 bases from J, with 11 bases between. The CDR3 contains 12 residues. The CDR3 bases are TGCAGTGCTGCAGCAACTAGCTACGAGCAGTACTTC. Encoded protein: CSAAATSYEQYF.

This chain uses TRBV9 with TRBJ2-1; D is unclear. CDR3 length: 14 amino acids. Trimming shortened V by 1 base and J by 5 bases, and 10 bases separated the two germline ends. CDR1 and CDR2 (germline): SGDLS, YYNGEE. Written as DNA, the CDR3 is TGTGCCAGCAGCGTAATGGGAAGGGACAATGAGCAGTTCTTC. Translation gives CASSVMGRDNEQFF.

The table lists this clonotype with a few counts. This chain uses TRBV12-3 or TRBV12-4 with TRBJ2-1, with TRBD1 matching 7 bases. The CDR3 runs 15 residues. Germline trimming cut 5 bases from V and 2 bases from J; bases unmatched to any gene: 6. The CDR3 DNA follows: TGTGCCAGCAGTCCCAGGACAGGCCCCTACAATGAGCAGTTCTTC. It codes for CASSPRTGPYNEQFF.

As to this clonotype: No conserved phenylalanine or tryptophan ends this CDR3, so it is likely a read error. This chain connects TRBV20-1 to TRBJ2-7; D uncertain. The CDR3 sequence is 10 residues long. Per germline, CDR1 DFQATT and CDR2 SNEGSKA (reference sequence). Between the trimmed V and J ends, which lost 5 bases and 6 bases, there was a span of 8 bases. The CDR3 sequence is CSAATSEQYI. CDR3 bases: TGCAGTGCTGCTACAAGCGAGCAGTACATC.

There are a few counts of this clonotype. V and J are TRBV5-1 and TRBJ2-7, with D tentatively TRBD1 or TRBD2 (5 bases each). The CDR3 contains 15 residues. Trimming removed 4 bases from V and 1 base from J, with 15 bases in between. Per germline, CDR1 SGHRS and CDR2 YFSETQ. The CDR3 sequence: CASSLLLGGSYEQYF. The CDR3 DNA reads TGCGCCAGCAGCCTTCTTCTTGGGGGTTCCTACGAGCAGTACTTC.

The V call is TRBV7-2, the J call TRBJ2-7, with TRBD1 identical over 8 bases. The CDR3 runs to 14 residues. Trimming took 8 bases from V and 4 from J; bases not matched to a gene: 10. Germline V gene sequence: CDR1 SGHTA, CDR2 FQGNSA. DNA for the CDR3: TGTGCCAGCGGCCCCCGGCAGGGGGCATACGAGCAGTACTTC. Residues: CASGPRQGAYEQYF.

The chain links TRBV4-1 to TRBJ2-1; no reliable D call. Per the germline V gene, CDR1 is MGHRA and CDR2 is YSYEKL. The germline V and J ends were trimmed by 4 bases and 4 bases, with 17 bases remaining between them. This CDR3 comprises 16 residues. CDR3: CASSPPLTARYNEQFF. The CDR3 DNA sequence: TGCGCCAGCAGCCCCCCGTTGACGGCCCGATACAATGAGCAGTTCTTC.